The rows below give T cell receptor beta chains drawn from one sample of a study of OX40 agonist ivuxolimab in advanced cancers. Sequencing was performed with immunoSEQ multiplex PCR; in TCRdb, only in-frame clones are kept and a portion is missing. The sample consists of 55,000 to 60,000 clones, around 85% of them appearing once. The starting material was CD4+ or CD8+ T cells sorted from blood, obtained in a trial of the OX40 agonist ivuxolimab. These receptors came from an adult with an advanced solid tumor such as melanoma, head and neck, liver or kidney cancer. The CDR3 runs from the conserved cysteine through the conserved F or W. The order of the fields is clone size, V gene, J gene, D gene, CDR3 protein, CDR3 DNA. A D gene is named only where the DNA matches it firmly. The size entry is marked missing in some rows and otherwise reads once, few, many or a size class.

NA	TRBV9	TRBJ2-3	TRBD2	CASSVGWGLAGRFSDTDTQYF	TGTGCCAGCAGCGTAGGTTGGGGACTAGCGGGGAGATTCAGTGACACAGATACGCAGTATTTT
few	TRBV2	TRBJ2-5	TRBD2	CASSEFSGRPRIQETQYF	TGTGCCAGCAGTGAGTTTAGCGGGAGGCCAAGAATCCAAGAGACCCAGTACTTC
NA	TRBV27	TRBJ2-7	NA	CASSPITSPSSYEQYF	TGTGCCAGCTCGCCCATTACTAGCCCCTCCTCCTACGAGCAGTACTTC
NA	TRBV5-1	TRBJ1-2	NA	CASSPSLYGYTF	TGCGCCAGCAGCCCATCCCTCTATGGCTACACCTTC
NA	TRBV18	TRBJ1-4	NA	CASSLMEGGDGEKLFF	TGTGCCAGCTCACTGATGGAGGGGGGAGACGGTGAAAAACTGTTTTTT
NA	TRBV5-1	TRBJ2-5	NA	CASSLGSGLQETQYF	TGCGCCAGCAGCTTGGGGTCGGGCTTACAAGAGACCCAGTACTTC
NA	TRBV28	TRBJ1-5	NA	CATRGSSNQPQHF	TGTGCCACCCGAGGGTCTAGCAATCAGCCCCAGCATTTT
NA	TRBV7-2	TRBJ2-3	NA	CASSVGGSTDTQYF	TGTGCCAGCAGCGTGGGGGGTAGCACAGATACGCAGTATTTT
NA	TRBV18	TRBJ1-1	NA	CASSPKMGSEAFF	TGTGCCAGCTCACCAAAGATGGGGAGTGAAGCTTTCTTT
NA	TRBV12-5	TRBJ1-1	NA	CASGLIPGTEAFF	TGTGCTAGTGGTTTGATTCCCGGCACTGAAGCTTTCTTT
NA	TRBV6-1	TRBJ1-6	NA	CASSTPGRNNSPLHF	TGTGCCAGCAGTACCCCGGGACGGAACAATTCACCCCTCCACTTT
NA	TRBV10-3	TRBJ2-3	TRBD2	CAISGTSGFTDTQYF	TGTGCCATCAGTGGGACTAGCGGGTTCACAGATACGCAGTATTTT
NA	TRBV21-1	TRBJ1-2	NA	CASSQEGQEYYGYTF	TGTGCCAGCAGCCAAGAGGGACAGGAGTACTATGGCTACACCTTC
NA	TRBV5-1	TRBJ1-6	NA	CASSLQQAYNSPLHF	TGCGCCAGCAGCTTGCAACAGGCCTATAATTCACCCCTCCACTTT
NA	TRBV4-1	TRBJ1-2	NA	CASSQDERVFGYTF	TGCGCCAGCAGCCAAGATGAGCGAGTTTTTGGCTACACCTTC
NA	TRBV29-1	TRBJ1-4	NA	CSVGGGGNEKLFF	TGCAGCGTTGGAGGGGGGGGTAATGAAAAACTGTTTTTT
NA	TRBV4-1	TRBJ2-7	TRBD2	CASSQDRGGTSGRNYEQYF	TGCGCCAGCAGCCAAGATCGAGGGGGGACTAGCGGGAGGAACTACGAGCAGTACTTC
NA	TRBV28	TRBJ2-5	TRBD2	CASSLPTSGRPPQYF	TGTGCCAGCAGTTTGCCGACTAGCGGGAGGCCCCCCCAGTACTTC
NA	TRBV11-2	TRBJ2-5	NA	CASSPGYQETQYF	TGTGCCAGCAGCCCAGGATACCAAGAGACCCAGTACTTC
NA	TRBV11-3	TRBJ1-3	NA	CASSLSRGNTIYF	TGTGCCAGCAGCTTATCCCGTGGAAACACCATATATTTT
NA	TRBV2	TRBJ2-5	NA	CASSVQGGEETQYF	TGTGCCAGCAGTGTGCAGGGAGGAGAAGAGACCCAGTACTTC
NA	TRBV4-2	TRBJ2-3	TRBD2	CASSPGLAGVRTDTQYF	TGTGCCAGCAGCCCGGGACTAGCGGGAGTACGGACAGATACGCAGTATTTT
NA	TRBV5-6	TRBJ2-2	TRBD2	CASGRLAGARNTGELFF	TGTGCCAGCGGACGACTAGCGGGGGCTCGGAACACCGGGGAGCTGTTTTTT
NA	TRBV21-1	TRBJ1-2	NA	CASSTDSYGYTF	TGTGCCAGCAGCACCGACAGCTATGGCTACACCTTC